The present T cell receptor (beta chain) was sequenced within a study of blood T cell repertoires in COVID-19. For the study at large: Donors in the United States, Italy and Spain gave samples during acute or convalescent COVID-19. The cDNA or gDNA used as material had been derived from T cells, B-cell-depleted T cells, or PBMCs.

This CDR3 contains 15 residues. The trim removed 1 base at V and 7 bases at J, leaving 5 bases unmatched. Germline V lookup: CDR1 KGHDR, CDR2 SFDVKD. Original methodology: Counts of nucleated cells, estimated from reference gene primer amplification, were obtained. Assay: immunoSEQ multiplex PCR; the TCRdb copy retains only in-frame clones and omits some. The DNA gave D and trimming, while V, J and clone size come from that table. The data contain about 270,000 clones, approximately 80% of them seen just once; the ten biggest clones take up 2.5% to 3%. The TCR comes from a woman aged 55-69 years with active or convalescent COVID-19. The chain recombines TRBV24-1 with TRBJ2-1, with 8 bases matching TRBD1. Source material: peripheral blood. The CDR3 DNA is TGTGCCACCAGTGATTTAAAGGACAGGGAAAATGAGCAGTTCTTC. It codes for CATSDLKDRENEQFF.